The 19 T cell receptor beta chains below all came from one sample that was sequenced in a study of shared clonotypes between healthy human individuals. Assay used: immunoSEQ multiplex PCR; TCRdb lists only in-frame clones, some missing. The profile shows roughly 2,500,000 clones, more than 85% of them singletons. The sample was naive CD4+ T cells from PBMCs. Subset in this sample: CD45RA+ positively selected. Receptor source: a man younger than 35 in good health. Some clones in this sample may be carry-over from other donors' samples.

This sequence joins TRBV28 and TRBJ2-1; TRBD2 might be the D (5 bases). With 5 bases removed from V and 5 bases from J, the gap between germline ends came to 13 bases. The CDR3 extends over 14 amino acids. The V gene's germline CDR1 is MDHEN and CDR2 SYDVKM. This CDR3 is CASSTPGYHNEQFF. The CDR3 DNA follows: TGTGCCAGCAGTACCCCGGGGTACCACAATGAGCAGTTCTTC.

The chain carries TRBV4-3 and TRBJ1-2, with a tentative D call TRBD1 (6 bases). Germline V gene sequence: CDR1 LGHNA, CDR2 YSLEER. There are 16 residues in the CDR3. V lost 3 bases and J lost 4, with 18 bases in between. The CDR3 sequence is CASSQSPTGSVYGYTF. The CDR3 region has the DNA TGCGCCAGCAGCCAGAGCCCAACAGGGTCTGTCTATGGCTACACCTTC.

In its sample, this clone was seen once. The rearrangement joins TRBV6-1 to TRBJ1-2; TRBD1 is a possible D gene (5 bases). Trimming pared 0 bases from V and 4 bases from J, leaving 9 bases between. CDR1 and CDR2 (germline): MNHNS, SASEGT. CDR3 size: 14 residues. CDR3 in DNA: TGTGCCAGCAGTGAAGCATCGGGGACCTATGGCTACACCTTC. This encodes CASSEASGTYGYTF.

V gene TRBV5-1 combines with J gene TRBJ1-2, with D possibly TRBD1 on 5 matching bases. This CDR3 has 13 residues. Germline values: CDR1 SGHRS, CDR2 YFSETQ. V was cut by 0 bases and J by 11 bases, with 14 bases left in between. CDR3 bases: TGCGCCAGCAGCTTGGGAGGAAGTGGGGCTTACACCTTC. Amino acid sequence: CASSLGGSGAYTF.

V gene TRBV5-6 combines with J gene TRBJ2-5; D assignment may be TRBD1 or TRBD2 (5 bases each). The CDR3 loop spans 15 amino acids. The V end was cut by 5 bases, the J end by 4 bases, with 18 bases between. Germline assignment: CDR1 SGHDT and CDR2 YYEEEE. The CDR3 spells CASRSGREFRETQYF. The CDR3 DNA follows: TGTGCCAGCAGGTCCGGCAGGGAGTTTCGAGAGACCCAGTACTTC. The full variable domain, completed using reference TRBV5-6 and TRBJ2-5, is DAGVTQSPTHLIKTRGQQVTLRCSPKSGHDTVSWYQQALGQGPQFIFQYYEEEERQRGNFPDRFSGHQFPNYSSELNVNALLLGDSALYLCASRSGREFRETQYFGPGTRLLVL.

This chain joins TRBV9 and TRBJ2-5, with TRBD2 matching 9 bases. The V segment lost 0 bases and the J segment 2 bases; nucleotides outside the gene matches: 2. This CDR3 region has 15 residues. The germline gives CDR1 SGDLS, CDR2 YYNGEE. The CDR3 sequence: CASSVGLAAQETQYF. CDR3 bases: TGTGCCAGCAGCGTAGGACTAGCGGCACAAGAGACCCAGTACTTC.

CDR3 amino acids: CASTRQGANEQFF. DNA of the CDR3: TGTGCCAGCACCCGCCAGGGGGCGAATGAGCAGTTCTTC. The chain recombines TRBV7-9 with TRBJ2-1, with 8 positions matching TRBD1. There are 13 residues in the CDR3. Germline loops: CDR1 SEHNR, CDR2 FQNEAQ (reference sequence). The V and J ends lost 7 bases and 7 bases, in that order; junction bases with no gene match: 6.

The chain joins TRBV9 to TRBJ2-1; TRBD2 aligns across 8 bases. CDR3 length equals 16 residues. V lost 4 bases and J lost 2; bases outside the gene matches: 8. The V gene's germline CDR1 is SGDLS and CDR2 YYNGEE. This CDR3 is CASSPPREGPYNEQFF. The CDR3 DNA reads TGTGCCAGCAGCCCCCCCCGGGAGGGCCCCTACAATGAGCAGTTCTTC.

The rearrangement links TRBV6-5 to TRBJ2-1; D might be TRBD1 (5 bases). Germline V CDR1 and CDR2: MNHEY, SVGAGI. Between the trimmed V and J ends, which lost 7 bases and 9 bases, there was a span of 16 bases. The CDR3 has 13 residues. Here the CDR3 DNA reads TGTGCCAGCACCAGAACAGGTTCTGGTGAGCAGTTCTTC. Translation gives CASTRTGSGEQFF.

The gene calls are TRBV6-5 and TRBJ2-7, with a weak D call TRBD1 (6 bases). The V and J ends lost 2 bases and 5 bases respectively, with 10 bases between them. Germline CDR1 reads MNHEY; CDR2 reads SVGAGI. The CDR3 length is 13 residues. CDR3 amino acids: CASSYPQGHEQYF. Written as DNA, the CDR3 is TGTGCCAGCAGTTACCCACAGGGCCACGAGCAGTACTTC.

This chain uses TRBV28 with TRBJ2-2; TRBD1 might be the D (5 bases). Germline CDR1 is MDHEN and CDR2 is SYDVKM. V was shortened by 6 bases and J by 1 base, with 6 bases between the two germline ends. The CDR3 runs 13 residues. This chain's CDR3 is CASRTVNTGELFF. Written as DNA, the CDR3 is TGTGCCAGCAGGACAGTGAACACCGGGGAGCTGTTTTTT.

The chain carries TRBV29-1 and TRBJ1-6; 9 positions match TRBD1. The J segment lost 7 bases and the V segment lost 6 bases, leaving 7 bases of the junction unmatched. Germline assignment: CDR1 SQVTM and CDR2 ANQGSEA. The CDR3 sequence is 14 residues long. For the CDR3, the DNA is TGCAGCGTCCGTTTCGGGACAGGGAATTCACCCCTCCACTTT. It is translated as CSVRFGTGNSPLHF.

The chain has TRBV27 and TRBJ1-1; 8 bases map to TRBD1. Looked up from germline, CDR1 is MNHEY and CDR2 is SMNVEV (reference sequence). The CDR3 is made up of 16 amino acids. With V trimmed by 8 bases and J by 6 bases, 17 bases remained unmatched. The DNA for the CDR3 is TGTGCCAGCCGACGAAACAATGACAGGGGACAATCTGAAGCTTTCTTT. Translated, it gives CASRRNNDRGQSEAFF.

With regard to this clone: The germline gene is not matched at one end of the junction; a read error may be the cause. The chain couples TRBV5-1 to TRBJ2-2, with 10 bases matching TRBD2. This CDR3 has 14 residues. The germline CDR1 and CDR2 sequences are SGHRS and YFSETQ. CDR3 in amino acids: CASSTSGNPGELFF. DNA for the CDR3: TGCGCCAGCAGCACTAGCGGGAACCCCGGGGAGCTGTTTTTT.

The chain links TRBV27 to TRBJ2-7; TRBD1 aligns across 8 bases. The CDR3 loop spans 13 amino acids. V gave up 3 bases and J gave up 9 bases; unmatched junction bases: 7. Germline loops: CDR1 MNHEY, CDR2 SMNVEV (reference sequence). The CDR3 nucleotides are TGTGCCAGCAGTTTGACGGACAGGGTTCGGCAGTACTTC. Translated: CASSLTDRVRQYF.

The V and J genes are TRBV6-1 and TRBJ1-3; possible D gene TRBD1, 5 bases. The germline gives CDR1 MNHNS, CDR2 SASEGT. The CDR3 loop spans 13 amino acids. Trimming cost V 7 bases and J 10 bases, with 17 bases left between them. Here the CDR3 DNA reads TGTGCCAGCAAGGAGTGGTCGGGGACGACCATATATTTT. The encoded protein is CASKEWSGTTIYF.

The V gene is TRBV19, the J gene TRBJ2-7, with D possibly TRBD1 on 5 matching bases. Germline CDR1 reads LNHDA; CDR2 reads SQIVND (reference sequence). The CDR3 is 15 residues long. Trimming left V 0 bases short and J 4 bases short, with 13 bases between. The CDR3 coding sequence is TGTGCCAGTAGTATAGACAACAGGCAGTCGTACGAGCAGTACTTC. Translation gives CASSIDNRQSYEQYF.

In its sample, this clone was seen once. The chain is built from TRBV11-2 and TRBJ1-2; D might be TRBD1 (5 bases). Germline V CDR1 and CDR2: SGHAT, FQNNGV. Trimming stripped 5 bases from V and 2 bases from J, with 9 bases between. The CDR3 has 13 amino acids. This chain's CDR3 is CASSVGQNYGYTF. The CDR3 DNA is TGTGCCAGCAGCGTAGGACAAAACTATGGCTACACCTTC. Complete variable domain (other parts from reference TRBV11-2 and TRBJ1-2): EAGVAQSPRYKIIEKRQSVAFWCNPISGHATLYWYQQILGQGPKLLIQFQNNGVVDDSQLPKDRFSAERLKGVDSTLKIQPAKLEDSAVYLCASSVGQNYGYTFGSGTRLTVV.

The chain links TRBV7-4 to TRBJ1-4, with TRBD1 matching 8 bases. Per germline, CDR1 SGHVT and CDR2 SQSDAQ. This CDR3 comprises 16 residues. Trimming at V came to 5 bases and at J to 2 bases, leaving 7 bases not matched to a gene. CDR3 region: CASSTPRGLTNEKLFF. DNA for the CDR3: TGTGCCAGCAGCACTCCCAGGGGGCTGACTAATGAAAAACTGTTTTTT.